This TCR beta chain is drawn from a study of blood T cell repertoires in COVID-19. TCRdb's copy holds only in-frame clones and misses some; the assay was immunoSEQ multiplex PCR. The sample lists roughly 50,000 clones, more than 85% occurring once. The germline CDR1 and CDR2 sequences are SGHAT and FQNNGV. With V trimmed by 5 bases and J by 8 bases, 8 bases remained unmatched. CDR3 size: 16 residues. The sample consisted of peripheral blood. J is TRBJ2-1 and V is TRBV11-2; 14 nucleotides agree with TRBD2. The receptor comes from a man aged 45 to 65 with acute or convalescent COVID-19. CDR3 loop: CASSRRTSGRSDEQFF. CDR3 bases: TGTGCCAGCAGCAGGCGGACTAGCGGGAGGTCCGATGAGCAGTTCTTC.